The clone carrying this T cell receptor beta chain turned up a few times. What it recognizes is unknown. The sample contains more than one DNA sequence encoding this CDR3. The sequencing template was cDNA reverse transcribed from extracted RNA. Sequencing used immunoSEQ multiplex PCR; TCRdb keeps in-frame clones, though not all of them. The top ten hold 3% to 3.5% of the sample, which has roughly 110,000 clones, less than 70% seen once. V was clipped by 0 bases and J by 3 bases, with 6 bases between them. CDR1 is SGHDT, CDR2 YYEEEE, per germline. The length of the CDR3 is 13 residues. Treatment: oral pan-JAK inhibitor, 5-10 mg twice daily. Alopecia areata patients gave lesional scalp punch biopsies and peripheral blood samples. These data originate in a study of CD8+ T cells in alopecia areata. Across the whole study: Tofacitinib administration to treated patients was oral, at 5 to 10 mg twice daily.

Study observations and caveats: The study found tofacitinib significantly decreased scalp clonality and expanded CD8+ clones among the top 100.

The chain combines TRBV5-6 with TRBJ1-1; D is unresolved. The source is a human donor with alopecia areata. Specimen: CD4+ T cells sorted from blood, collected at week 24, from a patient treated with tofacitinib. CDR3 nucleotides: TGTGCCAGCAGCTTGGTGACTTACACTGAAGCTTTCTTT. It is translated as CASSLVTYTEAFF.